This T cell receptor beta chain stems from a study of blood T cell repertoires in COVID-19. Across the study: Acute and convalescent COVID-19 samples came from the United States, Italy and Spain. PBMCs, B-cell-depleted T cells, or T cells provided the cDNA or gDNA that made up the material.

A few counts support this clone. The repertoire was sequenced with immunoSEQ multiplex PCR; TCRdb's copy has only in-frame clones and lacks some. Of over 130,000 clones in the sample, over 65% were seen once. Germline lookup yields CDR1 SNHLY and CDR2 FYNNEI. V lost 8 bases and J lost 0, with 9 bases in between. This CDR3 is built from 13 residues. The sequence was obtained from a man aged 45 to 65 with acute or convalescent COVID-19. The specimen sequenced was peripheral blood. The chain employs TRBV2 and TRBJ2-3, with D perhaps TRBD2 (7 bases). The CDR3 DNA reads TGTGCCAGCGAGGGGGGGAGCACAGATACGCAGTATTTT. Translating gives CASEGGSTDTQYF.